This T cell receptor (beta chain) was sequenced for a study of T cells after yellow fever vaccination. Looking at the study overall: Low-cell-number fractions were prepared with SMART-Seq v4 Ultra Low Input. Study-level points and caveats: Most primary-vaccination clones reappeared after the booster (about 96% CD4, roughly 88% CD8). Clonotypes found in both CD4 and CD8 compartments made up a small share.

As TCR cDNA was made by 5'RACE template switching, a universal primer site and UMIs were added. Using its own MiXCR run on the 5' RACE reads, TCRdb lists one record per CDR3 protein. The top ten hold roughly 3.4% of the sample, which has just over 250,000 distinct CDR3 sequences, around 4.9% seen once. A word on this clonotype: Its antigen is still unknown.

The CDR3 runs to 15 residues. With 4 bases clipped from V and 4 bases from J, the junction kept 7 bases outside the gene matches. Germline CDR1 and CDR2: SGHTA and FQGNSA. Material: CD4+ T cells sorted from PBMCs, obtained on the day of the yellow fever booster vaccination. The chain combines TRBV7-2 with TRBJ2-5, with 9 nucleotides matching TRBD2. The source of this sequence is a man younger than 30 who received the YFV17D yellow fever vaccine. DNA for the CDR3: TGTGCCAGCAGCTGGCAGCGGGGGGCAGGAGAGACCCAGTACTTC. It encodes CASSWQRGAGETQYF. The full variable domain, rest sourced from reference TRBV7-2 and TRBJ2-5, is GAGVSQSPSNKVTEKGKDVELRCDPISGHTALYWYRQSLGQGLEFLIYFQGNSAPDKSGLPSDRFSAERTGGSVSTLTIQRTQQEDSAVYLCASSWQRGAGETQYFGPGTRLLVL.